One and the same sample provided the 7 T cell receptor beta chains below, sequenced in a study of blood T cell repertoires in COVID-19. Profiling relied on immunoSEQ multiplex PCR, and the TCRdb table lists in-frame clones only, not all of them. This table holds about 40,000 clones, 88% found once. Sequencing was carried out using peripheral blood. These receptors came from a woman between 65 and 79 years old with acute or convalescent COVID-19.

The chain uses TRBV6-4 and TRBJ1-4, with a possible D match to TRBD1 (6 bases). V was cut by 7 bases and J by 13 bases, with 22 bases left in between. The germline V gene encodes CDR1 MRHNA and CDR2 SNTAGT. The CDR3 contains 14 residues. The CDR3 region has the DNA TGTGCCAGCAAAGGTAGGACAGAAGGTTCAAGACTGTTTTTT. Protein product: CASKGRTEGSRLFF.

The CDR3 sequence is CASSLTALAVLYNEQFF. CDR3 nucleotides: TGTGCCAGCAGCTTAACGGCCCTAGCGGTGCTTTACAATGAGCAGTTCTTC. This rearrangement joins TRBV7-2 to TRBJ2-1, with 7 bases matching TRBD2. This CDR3 is 17 amino acids long. Trimming cost V 2 bases and J 4 bases; bases outside gene matches: 11. Germline-derived CDR1 and CDR2 are SGHTA and FQGNSA.

This clone came up once. The rearrangement uses TRBV5-1 and TRBJ1-1; 7 bases line up with TRBD1. The trim removed 2 bases at V and 3 bases at J, leaving 4 bases unmatched. The CDR3 has 14 residues. Germline V gene lookup returns CDR1 SGHRS and CDR2 YFSETQ. CDR3 amino acids: CASSFTGDDTEAFF. The CDR3 region has the DNA TGCGCCAGCAGCTTCACAGGGGACGACACTGAAGCTTTCTTT.

This clone was counted once. The CDR3 region is CASSVAPPYSGGGYTF. The CDR3 DNA follows: TGTGCCAGCAGCGTAGCTCCCCCGTATTCAGGTGGTGGCTACACCTTC. V usage is TRBV9 and J usage is TRBJ1-2; D not resolved. Germline V gene sequence: CDR1 SGDLS, CDR2 YYNGEE. V was trimmed by 0 bases and J by 7 bases, leaving 19 bases between them. This CDR3 is built from 16 residues.

This clone was seen just once. The chain combines TRBV5-8 with TRBJ1-2; D unresolved. V lost 0 bases and J 5 bases, leaving 11 bases between the germline ends. The germline gives CDR1 SGHTS, CDR2 YDEGEE. The CDR3 totals 14 residues. The CDR3 here is CASSLAVSGYGYTF. The CDR3 DNA is TGTGCCAGCAGCTTGGCTGTTAGCGGGTATGGCTACACCTTC.

This chain connects TRBV5-3 to TRBJ2-1; 12 bases line up with TRBD2. TRBV5-3 is an open reading frame, and its role is uncertain. The CDR3 consists of 20 residues. Trimming took 0 bases from V and 7 from J; bases not matched to a gene: 17. CDR3 protein: CARSLGGPRLAGERGNEQFF. DNA of the CDR3: TGTGCCAGAAGCTTGGGAGGACCGAGACTAGCGGGAGAAAGAGGTAATGAGCAGTTCTTC.

The chain uses TRBV24-1 and TRBJ2-2; TRBD1 aligns across 9 bases. V shed 9 bases, J shed 6 bases, and the junction held 7 bases outside the gene matches. The germline V gene encodes CDR1 KGHDR and CDR2 SFDVKD. The CDR3 is 14 residues long. CDR3 nucleotides: TGTGCCACCGGGGGGACAGGGTATTCCGGGGAGCTGTTTTTT. Amino acid sequence: CATGGTGYSGELFF.